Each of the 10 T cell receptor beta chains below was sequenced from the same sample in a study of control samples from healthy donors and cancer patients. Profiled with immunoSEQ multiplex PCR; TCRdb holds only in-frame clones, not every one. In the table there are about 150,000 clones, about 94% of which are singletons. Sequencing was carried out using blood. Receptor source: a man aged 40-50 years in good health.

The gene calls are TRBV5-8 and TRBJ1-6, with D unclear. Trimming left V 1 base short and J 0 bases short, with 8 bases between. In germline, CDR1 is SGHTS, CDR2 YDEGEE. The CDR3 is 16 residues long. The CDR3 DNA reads TGTGCCAGCAGCTTGCGAGTGAGCTCCTATAATTCACCCCTCCACTTT. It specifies CASSLRVSSYNSPLHF.

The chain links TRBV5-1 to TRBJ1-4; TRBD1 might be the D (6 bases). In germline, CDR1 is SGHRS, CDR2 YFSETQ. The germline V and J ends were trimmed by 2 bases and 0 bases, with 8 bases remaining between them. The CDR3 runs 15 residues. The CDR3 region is CASSLRDTTNEKLFF. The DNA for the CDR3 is TGCGCCAGCAGCTTACGGGACACAACTAATGAAAAACTGTTTTTT.

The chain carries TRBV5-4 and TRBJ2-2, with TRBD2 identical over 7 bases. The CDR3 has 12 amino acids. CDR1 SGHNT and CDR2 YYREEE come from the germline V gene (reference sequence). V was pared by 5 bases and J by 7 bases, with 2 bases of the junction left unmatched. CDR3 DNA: TGTGCCAGCAGGGGGAGGGGCGGGGAGCTGTTTTTT. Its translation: CASRGRGGELFF. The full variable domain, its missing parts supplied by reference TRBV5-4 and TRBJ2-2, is ETGVTQSPTHLIKTRGQQVTLRCSSQSGHNTVSWYQQALGQGPQFIFQYYREEENGRGNFPPRFSGLQFPNYSSELNVNALELDDSALYLCASRGRGGELFFGEGSRLTVL.

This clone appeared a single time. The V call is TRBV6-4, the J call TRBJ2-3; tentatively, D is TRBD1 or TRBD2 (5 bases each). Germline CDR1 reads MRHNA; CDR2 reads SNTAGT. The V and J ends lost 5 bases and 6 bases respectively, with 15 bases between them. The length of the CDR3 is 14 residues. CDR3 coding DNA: TGTGCCAGCAGTCGGGACGGTCCCATGGATACGCAGTATTTT. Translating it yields CASSRDGPMDTQYF.

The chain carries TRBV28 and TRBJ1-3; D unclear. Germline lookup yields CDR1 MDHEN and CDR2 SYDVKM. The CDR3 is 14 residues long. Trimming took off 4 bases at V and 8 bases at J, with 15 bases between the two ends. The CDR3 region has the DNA TGTGCCAGCAGTTCCCCCCCCCGGCGGGACACCATATATTTT. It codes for CASSSPPRRDTIYF.

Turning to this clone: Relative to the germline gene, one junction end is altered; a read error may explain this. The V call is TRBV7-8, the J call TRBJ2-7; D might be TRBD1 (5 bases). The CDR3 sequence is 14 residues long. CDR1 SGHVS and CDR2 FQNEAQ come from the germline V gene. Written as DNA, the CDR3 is TGTGCCAGCCGCTTAACGGACACCCCTGGAACGCAGTACTTC. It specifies CASRLTDTPGTQYF.

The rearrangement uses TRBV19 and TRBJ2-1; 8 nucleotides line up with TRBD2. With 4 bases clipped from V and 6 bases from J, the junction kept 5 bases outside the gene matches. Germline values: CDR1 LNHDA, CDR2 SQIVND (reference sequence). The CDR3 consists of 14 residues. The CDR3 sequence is CASSTSGGSNEQFF. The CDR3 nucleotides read TGTGCCAGTAGTACGAGCGGGGGATCCAATGAGCAGTTCTTC.

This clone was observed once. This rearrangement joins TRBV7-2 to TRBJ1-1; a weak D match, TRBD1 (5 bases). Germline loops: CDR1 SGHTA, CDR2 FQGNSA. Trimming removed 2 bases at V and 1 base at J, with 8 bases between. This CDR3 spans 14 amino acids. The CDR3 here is CASSLFQGNTEAFF. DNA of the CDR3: TGTGCCAGCAGCTTATTCCAGGGGAACACTGAAGCTTTCTTT.

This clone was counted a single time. The CDR3 DNA reads as TGTGCCAGCAGTGAATCCTGGGCGGGTCCCGGCTACACCTTC. As protein: CASSESWAGPGYTF. V and J are TRBV6-1 and TRBJ1-2; D gene unclear. The V end was cut by 2 bases, the J end by 8 bases, with 15 bases between. This CDR3 is built from 14 residues. Germline V gene lookup returns CDR1 MNHNS and CDR2 SASEGT.

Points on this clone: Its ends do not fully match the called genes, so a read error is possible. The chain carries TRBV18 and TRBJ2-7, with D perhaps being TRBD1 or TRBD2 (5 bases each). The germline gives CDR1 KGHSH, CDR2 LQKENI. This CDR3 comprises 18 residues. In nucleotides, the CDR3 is TGTGCCAGCTCACCACGAGAGGGGCTGGACACCGCAATCCGGGGCTGGGACTTC. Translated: CASSPREGLDTAIRGWDF.